Listed below are T cell receptor beta chains from one sample, sequenced in a study of T-cell memory formation after mild COVID-19. TCRdb itself ran the 5' RACE reads through MiXCR, one entry per CDR3 protein. The profile shows 200,000 to 250,000 distinct CDR3 sequences, roughly 15% of them singletons. Sequencing was carried out using PBMCs or a T cell subset sorted from them (not recorded which). Receptors originate from a man younger than 35 who had mild COVID-19 (a few samples of this study predate the infection). Cell type and time point are not known. The CDR3 runs from the conserved cysteine through the conserved F or W. The order of the fields is V gene, J gene, clone size, D gene, CDR3 protein, CDR3 DNA. The D gene is left open where the match is weak. Clone size, where shown, is once, few, many, or a class for clones that have expanded.

TRBV10-3,TRBJ2-3,.,.,CAIKGRRYTDTQYF,TGTGCGATTAAAGGGCGACGGTACACAGATACGCAGTATTTT
TRBV19,TRBJ1-5,few,.,CASSIWGISNQPQHF,TGTGCCAGTAGTATCTGGGGTATAAGCAATCAGCCCCAGCATTTT
TRBV7-9,TRBJ1-1,many,.,CASIKGEATEAFF,TGTGCCAGTATCAAGGGGGAGGCCACTGAAGCTTTCTTT
TRBV7-8,TRBJ1-4,.,.,CASSLRRSSNEKLFF,TGTGCCAGCAGCCTCCGGAGGTCTTCTAATGAAAAACTGTTTTTT
TRBV28,TRBJ2-2,.,.,CASSFNRGGTGELFF,TGTGCCAGCAGCTTCAACAGAGGGGGCACCGGGGAGCTGTTTTTT
TRBV4-2,TRBJ1-2,.,.,CASSQDYRALANYGYTF,TGTGCCAGCAGCCAAGATTATCGGGCTTTAGCTAACTATGGCTACACCTTC
TRBV28,TRBJ1-5,few,.,CASSLGGFQPQHF,TGTGCCAGCAGTTTAGGGGGCTTTCAGCCCCAGCATTTT
TRBV6-2/TRBV6-3,TRBJ2-6,few,TRBD1,CASSYGQGRAGANVLTF,TGTGCCAGCAGTTACGGACAGGGCCGGGCTGGGGCCAACGTCCTGACTTTC
TRBV7-9,TRBJ2-2,few,TRBD2,CASSHPSGGASGELFF,TGTGCCAGCAGCCACCCTAGCGGGGGGGCCTCCGGGGAGCTGTTTTTT
TRBV18,TRBJ2-7,few,TRBD2,CASSHSGGDSYEQYF,TGTGCCAGCTCACATAGCGGGGGCGACTCCTACGAGCAGTACTTC
TRBV5-1,TRBJ2-7,few,.,CASSLELGVDGEQYF,TGCGCCAGCAGCTTGGAGTTGGGGGTAGACGGCGAGCAGTACTTC
TRBV4-3,TRBJ1-1,.,.,CASSQDSTRGGDTEAFF,TGCGCCAGCAGCCAAGATTCGACCAGGGGAGGGGACACTGAAGCTTTCTTT
TRBV4-3,TRBJ2-3,.,.,CASSQGRGIDTQYF,TGCGCCAGCAGCCAAGGCAGGGGAATAGATACGCAGTATTTT
TRBV4-3,TRBJ2-2,.,.,CASSQDPGTGTGELFF,TGCGCCAGCAGCCAAGATCCAGGGACGGGCACCGGGGAGCTGTTTTTT
TRBV3-1,TRBJ2-6,few,.,CASRQRGRSGANVLTF,TGTGCCAGCAGGCAACGGGGCCGTTCTGGGGCCAACGTCCTGACTTTC
TRBV7-2,TRBJ2-1,few,.,CASSFIHRAFSYNEQFF,TGTGCCAGCAGCTTCATCCACAGGGCATTTTCCTACAATGAGCAGTTCTTC
TRBV29-1,TRBJ1-5,few,.,CSIEAGGNQPQHF,TGCAGCATCGAGGCAGGGGGCAATCAGCCCCAGCATTTT
TRBV7-9,TRBJ2-2,.,TRBD1,CASSHTRDRGTGELFF,TGTGCCAGCAGCCACACCCGGGACAGGGGAACCGGGGAGCTGTTTTTT
TRBV20-1,TRBJ2-7,.,TRBD2,CSASRTSGPYEQYF,TGCAGTGCTAGTCGGACTAGCGGGCCTTACGAGCAGTACTTC
TRBV12-3/TRBV12-4,TRBJ2-1,.,.,CASRQGRINEQFF,TGTGCCAGCAGGCAGGGGCGCATCAATGAGCAGTTCTTC
TRBV5-1,TRBJ2-5,few,TRBD2,CASSSLAGADFGTQYF,TGCGCCAGCAGTTCTCTAGCGGGGGCCGATTTTGGGACCCAGTACTTC
TRBV6-5,TRBJ1-3,few,TRBD1,CASSPAGGASGNTIYF,TGTGCCAGCAGTCCCGCAGGGGGTGCCTCTGGAAACACCATATATTTT
TRBV6-2/TRBV6-3,TRBJ2-1,few,.,CASQTGAYNEQFF,TGTGCCAGCCAAACGGGGGCCTACAATGAGCAGTTCTTC
TRBV12-3/TRBV12-4,TRBJ2-1,.,.,CASRKVNEQFF,TGTGCCAGCAGGAAAGTCAATGAGCAGTTCTTC
TRBV4-2,TRBJ2-1,.,TRBD2,CASSPGLVDEQFF,TGTGCCAGCAGCCCAGGACTAGTTGATGAGCAGTTCTTC
TRBV6-5,TRBJ2-3,.,TRBD2,CASSYSRGGSTDTQYF,TGTGCCAGCAGTTACTCTCGGGGGGGTAGCACAGATACGCAGTATTTT
TRBV5-1,TRBJ1-1,.,.,CASSLDFGGPGEAFF,TGCGCCAGCAGCTTGGATTTCGGGGGACCTGGCGAAGCTTTCTTT
TRBV5-5,TRBJ2-2,.,.,CASSLARVRTGELFF,TGTGCCAGCAGCTTGGCCAGGGTGCGCACCGGGGAGCTGTTTTTT
TRBV19,TRBJ1-5,.,.,CASSIVLRTDYQPQHF,TGTGCCAGTAGTATAGTATTACGGACAGACTATCAGCCCCAGCATTTT
TRBV11-3,TRBJ2-2,once,TRBD2,CASSLSYGTSGGDTGELFF,TGTGCCAGCAGCCTGTCCTACGGGACTAGCGGGGGAGACACCGGGGAGCTGTTTTTT
TRBV10-3,TRBJ1-2,.,.,CAISESLRAHGYTF,TGTGCCATCAGTGAGTCCCTCAGGGCCCATGGCTACACCTTC
TRBV7-9,TRBJ2-1,few,TRBD1,CASSVTGLEDEQFF,TGTGCCAGCAGCGTGACAGGGTTGGAGGATGAGCAGTTCTTC
TRBV12-3/TRBV12-4,TRBJ1-5,few,.,CASSLVAQPQHF,TGTGCCAGCAGTTTAGTGGCTCAGCCCCAGCATTTT
TRBV9,TRBJ2-3,few,.,CASSVRTHGDTQYF,TGTGCCAGCAGCGTCCGGACCCACGGGGATACGCAGTATTTT
TRBV6-5,TRBJ1-5,few,TRBD1,CASSLQGAPNQPQHF,TGTGCCAGCAGTTTACAGGGGGCCCCGAATCAGCCCCAGCATTTT
TRBV12-3/TRBV12-4,TRBJ1-1,.,.,CASTQAGAKAFF,TGTGCCAGCACCCAGGCGGGGGCTAAAGCTTTCTTT
TRBV29-1,TRBJ1-1,.,.,CSRGPDSFGAFF,TGCTCAAGAGGACCCGATAGTTTCGGAGCTTTCTTT
TRBV5-1,TRBJ1-5,few,TRBD1,CASSLDTGGNQPQHF,TGCGCCAGCAGCTTGGATACAGGGGGCAATCAGCCCCAGCATTTT
TRBV10-3,TRBJ1-1,.,TRBD1,CAISRDRGETEAFF,TGTGCCATCAGCCGGGACAGGGGAGAGACTGAAGCTTTCTTT
TRBV5-1,TRBJ1-4,few,.,CASRTGPTNEKLFF,TGCGCCAGCAGGACGGGGCCAACTAATGAAAAACTGTTTTTT
TRBV7-9,TRBJ1-1,.,.,CASSLVTRRMNTEAFF,TGTGCCAGCAGCTTAGTCACACGTCGGATGAACACTGAAGCTTTCTTT
TRBV7-9,TRBJ2-5,few,TRBD2,CASRGLAVETQYF,TGTGCCAGCAGGGGACTAGCTGTGGAGACCCAGTACTTC
TRBV20-1,TRBJ1-5,.,TRBD1,CSAVDRGGQPQHF,TGCAGTGCGGTAGACAGGGGGGGTCAGCCCCAGCATTTT
TRBV9,TRBJ1-2,.,TRBD1,CASSSGDRNNYGYTF,TGTGCCAGCAGCTCCGGGGACAGAAATAACTATGGCTACACCTTC
TRBV4-3,TRBJ2-3,few,.,CASSQETGTRGDTQYF,TGCGCCAGCAGCCAAGAGACGGGGACCCGAGGAGATACGCAGTATTTT
TRBV4-3,TRBJ2-7,few,.,CASSQDLSGYEQYF,TGCGCCAGCAGCCAAGATTTAAGCGGCTACGAGCAGTACTTC
TRBV11-2,TRBJ1-1,.,.,CASSLTETEAFF,TGTGCCAGCAGCTTAACAGAGACTGAAGCTTTCTTT
TRBV18,TRBJ2-5,.,.,CASSPSTLRETQYF,TGTGCCAGCTCACCCTCCACGCTTCGGGAGACCCAGTACTTC
TRBV12-3/TRBV12-4,TRBJ2-3,few,.,CASSFRGSPDTQYF,TGTGCCAGCAGTTTCCGGGGATCCCCAGATACGCAGTATTTT
TRBV7-9,TRBJ1-1,many,.,CASSHPEAFF,TGTGCCAGCAGTCACCCTGAAGCTTTCTTT
TRBV7-3,TRBJ2-1,many,TRBD2,CASSLMGPGLAGGSEQFF,TGTGCCAGCAGCTTAATGGGCCCCGGGCTAGCGGGGGGGAGTGAGCAGTTCTTC
TRBV7-2,TRBJ1-5,many,.,CASSLDGLNQPQHF,TGTGCCAGCAGCTTAGACGGACTGAATCAGCCCCAGCATTTT
TRBV7-8,TRBJ2-5,many,TRBD1,CASGRDSETQYF,TGTGCCAGCGGACGGGACAGTGAGACCCAGTACTTC
TRBV9,TRBJ2-3,.,.,CASSAPGMSGTDTQYF,TGTGCCAGCAGCGCCCCAGGGATGAGCGGCACAGATACGCAGTATTTT
TRBV12-3/TRBV12-4,TRBJ2-7,.,.,CASSPGSGATYEQYF,TGTGCCAGCAGTCCGGGCTCCGGGGCCACCTACGAGCAGTACTTC